These 27 T cell receptor beta chains came from one sample sequenced in a study of T cell responses to AZD1222 COVID-19 vaccine. The method was immunoSEQ multiplex PCR; TCRdb's version includes in-frame clones alone and lacks a portion of them. Altogether around 80,000 clones are present, approximately 85% being singletons, with the ten largest covering about 9.4%. The specimen comprised peripheral blood, sampled 28 days after the second AZD1222 dose. All receptors derive from an adult who received the AZD1222 COVID-19 vaccine.

The V gene is TRBV18, the J gene TRBJ2-5; D gene ambiguous. The CDR3 runs 12 residues. Looked up from germline, CDR1 is KGHSH and CDR2 is LQKENI. V was trimmed by 0 bases and J by 4 bases, leaving 3 bases between them. CDR3 amino acids: CASSPPRETQYF. CDR3 coding DNA: TGTGCCAGCTCACCACCCCGAGAGACCCAGTACTTC.

The chain recombines TRBV7-9 with TRBJ1-1; possibly TRBD1 for D (6 bases). Germline CDR1 reads SEHNR; CDR2 reads FQNEAQ (reference sequence). V was cut by 5 bases and J by 4 bases, with 20 bases left in between. The CDR3 is 16 amino acids. The CDR3 DNA follows: TGTGCCAGCAGCCCCCGTCGGCAGGGGTCGAGCACTGAAGCTTTCTTT. Translated: CASSPRRQGSSTEAFF.

This sequence joins TRBV9 and TRBJ2-5; 9 positions agree with TRBD1. Germline V gene data show CDR1 as SGDLS and CDR2 as YYNGEE. This CDR3 contains 13 residues. Unmatched junction bases numbered 3, after V lost 4 bases and J lost 5 bases. CDR3 DNA sequence: TGTGCCAGCAGCCGGACAGGGGTGGAGACCCAGTACTTC. Its protein product is CASSRTGVETQYF. Supplemented by reference TRBV9 and TRBJ2-5, the full variable domain reads DSGVTQTPKHLITATGQRVTLRCSPRSGDLSVYWYQQSLDQGLQFLIQYYNGEERAKGNILERFSAQQFPDLHSELNLSSLELGDSALYFCASSRTGVETQYFGPGTRLLVL.

In this sample, this clone turned up once. The rearrangement uses TRBV18 and TRBJ2-7; D gene uncertain. V lost 3 bases to trimming and J lost 2 bases, with 11 bases between them. The CDR3 consists of 14 residues. CDR1 is KGHSH, CDR2 LQKENI, per germline. Here the CDR3 reads CASSPSGQAYEQYF. CDR3 sequence (DNA): TGTGCCAGCTCACCCTCCGGGCAGGCCTACGAGCAGTACTTC.

The J gene is TRBJ2-1, the V gene TRBV29-1; a weak D match, TRBD2 (5 bases). V was trimmed by 4 bases and J by 9 bases, leaving 19 bases between them. The CDR3 has 14 residues. Germline CDR1 reads SQVTM; CDR2 reads ANQGSEA. The CDR3, as DNA: TGCAGCGTTGGGGTTACTAGAAAAACGGGTGAGCAGTTCTTC. Translated: CSVGVTRKTGEQFF.

This chain connects TRBV5-1 to TRBJ1-2; D unclear. From germline, CDR1 is SGHRS and CDR2 YFSETQ. There are 20 residues in the CDR3. Trimming removed 0 bases at V and 0 bases at J, with 24 bases between. This chain's CDR3 is CASSLVASGPNVPANYGYTF. The CDR3 region has the DNA TGCGCCAGCAGCTTGGTTGCCAGCGGACCAAACGTCCCAGCTAACTATGGCTACACCTTC.

The chain recombines TRBV2 with TRBJ2-6; 7 nucleotides match TRBD1. CDR3 length: 14 amino acids. V gave up 8 bases and J gave up 2 bases; unmatched junction bases: 3. In germline, CDR1 is SNHLY, CDR2 FYNNEI. The CDR3 spells CASADRAGANVLTF. CDR3 DNA sequence: TGTGCCAGCGCTGACAGGGCTGGGGCCAACGTCCTGACTTTC.

The V and J genes are TRBV7-6 and TRBJ2-7; the D gene is possibly TRBD1 (6 bases). The length of the CDR3 is 13 residues. V gave up 2 bases and J gave up 3 bases, with 8 bases separating them. CDR1 is SGHVS and CDR2 is FNYEAQ in the germline V gene. For the CDR3, the DNA is TGTGCCAGCAGCTTACAACAGGGCTACGAGCAGTACTTC. Its protein is CASSLQQGYEQYF. Full variable domain (outside the CDR3, taken from reference TRBV7-6 and TRBJ2-7): GAGVSQSPRYKVTKRGQDVALRCDPISGHVSLYWYRQALGQGPEFLTYFNYEAQQDKSGLPNDRFSAERPEGSISTLTIQRTEQRDSAMYRCASSLQQGYEQYFGPGTRLTVT.

This clone was seen a few times. V is TRBV3-1 (or the pseudogene TRBV3-2) and J is TRBJ2-2; 8 bases map to TRBD2. The CDR3 consists of 16 residues. CDR1 is LGHDT, CDR2 YNNKEL, per germline (reference sequence). The V and J ends lost 3 bases and 7 bases, in that order; junction bases with no gene match: 10. The CDR3 DNA reads TGTGCCAGCAGCCACGGTAGCGGGGTTTATAACGGGGAGCTGTTTTTT. The encoded protein is CASSHGSGVYNGELFF.

The chain links TRBV11-3 to TRBJ1-1, with 7 bases aligning to TRBD1. Germline CDR1 and CDR2: SGHNT and YENEEA. CDR3 length equals 13 residues. V dropped 5 bases and J dropped 4; count of bases not matched to a gene: 4. DNA for the CDR3: TGTGCCAGCAGCCTACAGGGGAGCACTGAAGCTTTCTTT. Amino acid sequence: CASSLQGSTEAFF.

The V gene is TRBV6-1, the J gene TRBJ2-5, with D perhaps matching TRBD1 (7 bases). The CDR3 runs to 15 residues. Trimming pared 3 bases from V and 5 bases from J, leaving 16 bases between. The germline CDR1 and CDR2 sequences are MNHNS and SASEGT. CDR3 bases: TGTGCCAGCAGTGACATGACAGGGAGGACGGAGACCCAGTACTTC. Translating it yields CASSDMTGRTETQYF.

The CDR3 sequence: CASSRDSATNEKLFF. The DNA of the CDR3 is TGCGCCAGCAGCCGGGATTCTGCAACTAATGAAAAACTGTTTTTT. The chain couples TRBV4-1 to TRBJ1-4; D uncertain. Germline CDR1 MGHRA, CDR2 YSYEKL. Trimming removed 4 bases at V and 0 bases at J, with 9 bases between. This CDR3 contains 15 residues.

The chain is built from TRBV6-9 and TRBJ2-7, with a tentative D call TRBD1 (5 bases). Germline V gene lookup returns CDR1 MNHGY and CDR2 SVAAGI. The CDR3 totals 16 residues. The V end lost 1 base, the J end lost 0 bases, and 13 bases lay between the germline ends. The CDR3 region is CASSYCREPYSYEQYF. DNA of the CDR3: TGTGCCAGCAGTTATTGCAGGGAACCTTACTCCTACGAGCAGTACTTC.

This chain connects TRBV4-2 to TRBJ1-6, with 7 bases fitting TRBD1. Per the germline V gene, CDR1 is LGHNA and CDR2 is YNFKEQ. CDR3 length: 13 amino acids. With V trimmed by 9 bases and J by 3 bases, 2 bases remained unmatched. The CDR3 sequence is CASGQDYNSPLHF. CDR3 nucleotides: TGTGCCAGTGGACAGGACTATAATTCACCCCTCCACTTT.

This rearrangement joins TRBV28 to TRBJ1-2; tentatively, D is TRBD1 (6 bases). This CDR3 has 16 amino acids. The germline V gene has CDR1 MDHEN and CDR2 SYDVKM. V shed 3 bases and J shed 3 bases, with 17 bases lying between them. The CDR3 region is CASSLGGQGKDYGYTF. CDR3 coding DNA: TGTGCCAGCAGTTTGGGTGGTCAGGGGAAAGACTATGGCTACACCTTC.

V and J are TRBV15 and TRBJ1-1; D is unclear. Trimming shortened V by 4 bases and J by 8 bases, and 11 bases separated the two germline ends. Germline V gene lookup returns CDR1 LNHNV and CDR2 YYDKDF (reference sequence). This CDR3 contains 12 residues. The CDR3 region is CATSIFYTEAFF. The CDR3 coding sequence is TGTGCCACCAGCATCTTCTATACCGAAGCTTTCTTT.

The J gene is TRBJ1-5, the V gene TRBV27, with TRBD1 as a possible D gene (5 bases). V was trimmed by 3 bases and J by 5 bases, leaving 8 bases between them. The CDR3 loop spans 13 amino acids. The V gene's germline CDR1 is MNHEY and CDR2 SMNVEV (reference sequence). The CDR3 region is CASSLAGYQPQHF. CDR3 nucleotide sequence: TGTGCCAGCAGTTTGGCAGGGTATCAGCCCCAGCATTTT.

This clone was observed a few times. The chain couples TRBV30 to TRBJ2-5; TRBD1 matches 7 bases. CDR3 length: 15 amino acids. CDR1 is GTSNPN, CDR2 SVGIG, per germline (reference sequence). Trimming cost V 2 bases and J 1 base; bases outside gene matches: 7. CDR3 bases: TGTGCCTGGAGTCCCGACAGGGACCTCCAAGAGACCCAGTACTTC. Its protein is CAWSPDRDLQETQYF.

This chain uses TRBV5-1 with TRBJ2-2; D may be TRBD1 (6 bases). The CDR3 length is 17 residues. With 2 bases removed from V and 3 bases from J, the gap between germline ends came to 17 bases. The germline CDR1 and CDR2 sequences are SGHRS and YFSETQ. The CDR3 sequence is CASSLVVDSRYTGELFF. The CDR3 DNA sequence: TGCGCCAGCAGCTTAGTGGTGGACAGTAGGTACACCGGGGAGCTGTTTTTT. Combining the CDR3 with reference TRBV5-1 and TRBJ2-2 gives the whole variable domain KAGVTQTPRYLIKTRGQQVTLSCSPISGHRSVSWYQQTPGQGLQFLFEYFSETQRNKGNFPGRFSGRQFSNSRSEMNVSTLELGDSALYLCASSLVVDSRYTGELFFGEGSRLTVL.

CDR3 amino acids: CASSPWEGTSNYGYTF. The CDR3 DNA reads TGTGCCAGCTCGCCTTGGGAGGGGACGTCTAACTATGGCTACACCTTC. V and J are TRBV18 and TRBJ1-2, with D perhaps matching TRBD1 (5 bases). CDR3 length equals 16 residues. Germline V lookup: CDR1 KGHSH, CDR2 LQKENI. Between the trimmed V and J ends, which lost 6 bases and 0 bases, there was a span of 17 bases. The full variable domain, completed using reference TRBV18 and TRBJ1-2, is NAGVMQNPRHLVRRRGQEARLRCSPMKGHSHVYWYRQLPEEGLKFMVYLQKENIIDESGMPKERFSAEFPKEGPSILRIQQVVRGDSAAYFCASSPWEGTSNYGYTFGSGTRLTVV.

This clone was seen a few times. The J gene is TRBJ1-4, the V gene TRBV5-5; tentatively, D is TRBD1 (5 bases). The CDR3 has 16 residues. The germline CDR1 and CDR2 sequences are SGHKS and YYEKEE (reference sequence). Trimming took 2 bases from V and 4 from J, leaving 15 bases between them. The CDR3 reads CASSFLPGLNNEKLFF. The DNA of the CDR3 is TGTGCCAGCAGCTTCCTCCCGGGACTTAATAATGAAAAACTGTTTTTT.

This rearrangement joins TRBV24-1 to TRBJ1-5, with D perhaps matching TRBD1 (5 bases). Trimming left V 1 base short and J 0 bases short, with 21 bases between. Germline V gene data show CDR1 as KGHDR and CDR2 as SFDVKD. The CDR3 sequence is 20 residues long. The chain's CDR3 is CATSDLGRSGRADSNQPQHF. CDR3 nucleotide sequence: TGTGCCACCAGTGATTTAGGCCGCTCAGGCAGGGCGGATAGCAATCAGCCCCAGCATTTT.

This chain links TRBV6-5 with TRBJ1-5, with D tentatively TRBD1 (5 bases). CDR1 MNHEY and CDR2 SVGAGI come from the germline V gene. This CDR3 has 15 residues. V dropped 7 bases and J dropped 2 bases, with 15 bases sitting between them. The CDR3 DNA follows: TGTGCCAGCACACTGGCAGCGGGGGGCAATCAGCCCCAGCATTTT. This translates into CASTLAAGGNQPQHF.

V and J are TRBV2 and TRBJ1-2; unclear D gene. V was cut by 2 bases and J by 0 bases, with 10 bases left in between. There are 15 residues in the CDR3. Germline CDR1 is SNHLY and CDR2 is FYNNEI. The CDR3 reads CASSEMAESNYGYTF. The CDR3 DNA reads TGTGCCAGCAGTGAAATGGCAGAATCTAACTATGGCTACACCTTC.

The chain couples TRBV28 to TRBJ1-4; D is unclear. V shed 2 bases and J shed 3 bases, with 13 bases lying between them. This CDR3 has 16 residues. CDR1 is MDHEN and CDR2 is SYDVKM in the germline V gene. The CDR3 nucleotides are TGTGCCAGCAGTTTAAATGCGGGGTTGGCTAATGAAAAACTGTTTTTT. Amino acid sequence: CASSLNAGLANEKLFF.

The chain employs TRBV10-3 and TRBJ1-6, with D possibly being TRBD1 (5 bases). The germline V gene encodes CDR1 ENHRY and CDR2 SYGVKD. The CDR3 length is 14 residues. The V end lost 7 bases, the J end lost 4 bases, and 11 bases lay between the germline ends. The CDR3 reads CAIKQTDYNSPLHF. The DNA for the CDR3 is TGTGCCATCAAGCAGACAGATTATAATTCACCCCTCCACTTT.

This chain connects TRBV2 to TRBJ1-6; D might be TRBD1 (5 bases). CDR3 length: 14 residues. Germline CDR1 and CDR2: SNHLY and FYNNEI. V dropped 5 bases and J dropped 4 bases, with 9 bases sitting between them. CDR3 protein: CASSQGGYNSPLHF. For the CDR3, the DNA is TGTGCCAGCAGTCAGGGTGGGTATAATTCACCCCTCCACTTT.